This TCR beta chain appears in the sequencing data of a study of CD8+ T cells in alopecia areata. General study points: Among patients, TCR sharing was less clear than in mice, a difference possibly due in part to HLA diversity in the patient population. Affected lesional scalp, above all in alopecia totalis/universalis, was more clonal than normal scalp. Scalp specimens additionally yield sequences from normal skin's resident alphabeta T cells.

As to this clone: Its specificity is not known.

Extraction and reverse transcription of RNA yielded cDNA as the sequencing template. Clones were read by immunoSEQ multiplex PCR, and TCRdb kept only the in-frame ones, dropping some. The sample lists 150,000 to 200,000 clones; around 57% were seen once. The CDR3 consists of 16 residues. Losses at the gene ends were 4 bases for V and 1 base for J; bases not matched to a gene: 6. Per the germline V gene, CDR1 is MGHDK and CDR2 is SYGVNS. Sorting from PBMCs produced CD4+ and CD8+ T cells. Input material: CD4+ T cells sorted from blood. This TCR came from a human donor in good health. The chain links TRBV25-1 to TRBJ2-7; TRBD2 matches 11 bases. CDR3 sequence (DNA): TGTGCCAGCAGTGCACCGGGGACTAGCGGTTCCTACGAGCAGTACTTC. It translates to CASSAPGTSGSYEQYF.